This TCR beta chain was found in a study of blood T cell repertoires in COVID-19. Repertoires were generated with immunoSEQ multiplex PCR, while TCRdb's copy carries only in-frame clones and drops some. The sample consists of 80,000 to 95,000 clones, roughly 80% of them appearing once. This clone was observed once. Per germline, CDR1 SGHTA and CDR2 FQGNSA. V trimming: 5 bases; J trimming: 0 bases; junction bases outside the gene matches: 9. The CDR3 extends over 17 amino acids. The genes are TRBV7-2 and TRBJ2-1; 8 nucleotides match TRBD2. This TCR was sampled from a woman of 80 years or more with active or convalescent COVID-19. The sample consisted of peripheral blood. DNA of the CDR3: TGTGCCAGCAGCCCCGTTAGCGGGACAAGCTCCTACAATGAGCAGTTCTTC. Protein: CASSPVSGTSSYNEQFF.